The next 26 T cell receptor beta chains were all read from a single sample in a study of blood T cell repertoires in COVID-19. Generated by immunoSEQ multiplex PCR, the TCRdb table keeps only in-frame clones and is missing some. The sample lists some 150,000 clones, roughly 82% occurring once. The specimen sequenced was peripheral blood. Receptors originate from a woman aged 50 to 65 in a cohort sampled during active or convalescent COVID-19.

Notes on this clone: Its ends do not fully match the called genes, so a read error is possible. CDR3 sequence reads: CASSLEGGIPPDTQYF. The DNA of the CDR3 is TGTGCTAGCAGCTTAGAGGGGGGGATTCCGCCGGATACGCAGTATTTT. The chain joins TRBV7-7 to TRBJ2-3; weak D call: TRBD2 (7 bases). There are 16 residues in the CDR3. Germline V gene data show CDR1 as SSHAT and CDR2 as FNYEAQ (reference sequence).

This clone has just a few counts. The V and J genes are TRBV29-1 and TRBJ1-2; D call uncertain. Germline assignment: CDR1 SQVTM and CDR2 ANQGSEA. This CDR3 is 15 amino acids long. V was trimmed by 5 bases and J by 3 bases, leaving 19 bases between them. The CDR3 DNA reads TGCAGCGTTACTCAGTTGGGCAGAGATTACTATGGCTACACCTTC. Protein product: CSVTQLGRDYYGYTF.

V gene TRBV19 combines with J gene TRBJ1-6; 7 bases fit TRBD1. V lost 10 bases to trimming and J lost 4 bases; unmatched junction nucleotides: 10. The CDR3 loop spans 15 amino acids. Germline CDR1 reads LNHDA; CDR2 reads SQIVND (reference sequence). The CDR3 here is CATAEGQAYNSPLHF. The CDR3 DNA reads as TGTGCCACCGCAGAAGGACAGGCGTATAATTCACCCCTCCACTTT.

This chain links TRBV19 with TRBJ2-7; 8 nucleotides agree with TRBD1. The junction had 9 bases not matched to a gene; V was cut back by 4 bases and J by 4 bases. Germline V gene data show CDR1 as LNHDA and CDR2 as SQIVND (reference sequence). The CDR3 has 15 residues. CDR3 sequence reads: CASSTPPGGHYEQYF. In DNA, the CDR3 is TGTGCCAGTAGTACGCCGCCAGGGGGCCATTACGAGCAGTACTTC. Complete variable domain (other parts from reference TRBV19 and TRBJ2-7): DGGITQSPKYLFRKEGQNVTLSCEQNLNHDAMYWYRQDPGQGLRLIYYSQIVNDFQKGDIAEGYSVSREKKESFPLTVTSAQKNPTAFYLCASSTPPGGHYEQYFGPGTRLTVT.

V is TRBV29-1 and J is TRBJ1-2, with D hard to call. Germline-derived CDR1 and CDR2 are SQVTM and ANQGSEA. The CDR3 consists of 11 residues. V was shortened by 4 bases and J by 5 bases, with 8 bases between the two germline ends. The chain's CDR3 is CSVASGYGYTF. The CDR3, as DNA: TGCAGCGTTGCATCCGGGTATGGCTACACCTTC.

The chain carries TRBV5-8 and TRBJ2-1, with a weak D call TRBD1 (6 bases). V lost 4 bases, J lost 6 bases, and 14 bases lay in between. The CDR3 totals 14 residues. Germline CDR1 SGHTS, CDR2 YDEGEE. CDR3 in DNA: TGTGCCAGCAGCCGACATCGAGGGGGCAATGAGCAGTTCTTC. Translating it yields CASSRHRGGNEQFF.

The genes are TRBV11-2 and TRBJ1-5, with D possibly matching TRBD1 (5 bases). This CDR3 contains 14 residues. V dropped 4 bases and J dropped 0 bases, with 7 bases sitting between them. Looked up from germline, CDR1 is SGHAT and CDR2 is FQNNGV. The CDR3 sequence is CASSSTGSNQPQHF. The CDR3 nucleotides read TGTGCCAGCAGCTCAACAGGTAGCAATCAGCCCCAGCATTTT. The variable domain in full, with the rest retrieved from reference TRBV11-2 and TRBJ1-5, is EAGVAQSPRYKIIEKRQSVAFWCNPISGHATLYWYQQILGQGPKLLIQFQNNGVVDDSQLPKDRFSAERLKGVDSTLKIQPAKLEDSAVYLCASSSTGSNQPQHFGDGTRLSIL.

The V and J genes are TRBV19 and TRBJ2-1; 14 bases line up with TRBD2. The CDR3 has 14 amino acids. V was pared by 6 bases and J by 6 bases, with 1 base of the junction left unmatched. The V gene's germline CDR1 is LNHDA and CDR2 SQIVND (reference sequence). The CDR3 nucleotides read TGTGCCAGTAGCGGGACTAGCGGGGGCAATGAGCAGTTCTTC. Its translation is CASSGTSGGNEQFF.

This rearrangement joins TRBV25-1 to TRBJ2-7; D possibly corresponds to TRBD1 (5 bases). This CDR3 spans 15 amino acids. CDR1 is MGHDK, CDR2 SYGVNS, per germline. Trimming took 4 bases from V and 2 from J, leaving 15 bases between them. CDR3 sequence (DNA): TGTGCCAGCAGTGGACGATTTGCAGGGACCTACGAGCAGTACTTC. It yields the protein CASSGRFAGTYEQYF.

The chain links TRBV28 to TRBJ1-1, with 7 bases fitting TRBD1. CDR1 is MDHEN and CDR2 is SYDVKM in the germline V gene. The CDR3 extends over 15 amino acids. J was trimmed by 4 bases and V by 6 bases; bases with no gene match: 11. CDR3 protein: CASSSEGAGGTEAFF. Here the CDR3 DNA reads TGTGCCAGCAGCAGCGAGGGGGCCGGGGGCACTGAAGCTTTCTTT.

The V gene is TRBV7-2, the J gene TRBJ1-2; TRBD1 is a possible D gene (6 bases). V lost 2 bases and J lost 5, with 12 bases in between. The CDR3 sequence is 14 residues long. From germline, CDR1 is SGHTA and CDR2 FQGNSA. The CDR3 DNA follows: TGTGCCAGCAGCTTATTCCCAGGGGTATATGGCTACACCTTC. Its translation: CASSLFPGVYGYTF.

The V and J genes are TRBV6-1 and TRBJ2-3, with D hard to call. The germline V and J ends were trimmed by 2 bases and 6 bases, with 6 bases remaining between them. From germline, CDR1 is MNHNS and CDR2 SASEGT. This CDR3 region has 12 residues. In DNA, the CDR3 is TGTGCCAGCAGTGAACCTGAGGATACGCAGTATTTT. Translation gives CASSEPEDTQYF.

The chain is built from TRBV18 and TRBJ1-4; D remains unclear. V lost 0 bases to trimming and J lost 7 bases, with 6 bases between them. The V gene's germline CDR1 is KGHSH and CDR2 LQKENI. CDR3 size: 13 residues. The CDR3 coding sequence is TGTGCCAGCTCACCACCGGCTAGTGAAAAACTGTTTTTT. This encodes CASSPPASEKLFF.

The chain combines TRBV12-3 or TRBV12-4 with TRBJ1-2, with TRBD1 matching over 7 bases. The length of the CDR3 is 13 residues. V shed 6 bases, J shed 4 bases, and the junction held 5 bases outside the gene matches. The CDR3 DNA follows: TGTGCCAGCAGGCGGGGACAGAGCTATGGCTACACCTTC. Amino acid sequence: CASRRGQSYGYTF.

This chain links TRBV12-5 with TRBJ1-6; 9 bases map to TRBD1. CDR1 and CDR2 (germline): LGHNT, FRNRAP. This CDR3 spans 15 amino acids. Trimming cost V 6 bases and J 8 bases; bases outside gene matches: 8. For the CDR3, the DNA is TGTGCTAGTGGGGAACAGGGGGCGTCGGATTCACCCCTCCACTTT. Translation: CASGEQGASDSPLHF.

The rearrangement uses TRBV20-1 and TRBJ2-7; tentatively, D is TRBD1 (6 bases). This CDR3 region has 13 residues. The V gene lost 6 bases and the J gene lost 2 bases, with 14 bases spanning the gap. The V gene's germline CDR1 is DFQATT and CDR2 SNEGSKA (reference sequence). The CDR3 DNA reads TGCAGTGCAAGTCAGACAGGCACCTACGAGCAGTACTTC. Translation: CSASQTGTYEQYF.

The V call is TRBV6-6, the J call TRBJ1-4; D gene unclear. The CDR3 spans 13 residues. V lost 6 bases and J 5 bases, leaving 10 bases between the germline ends. Germline-derived CDR1 and CDR2 are MNHNY and SVGAGI (reference sequence). CDR3 residues: CASSRESNEKLFF. CDR3 in DNA: TGTGCCAGCAGCCGGGAGTCGAATGAAAAACTGTTTTTT.

V usage is TRBV27 and J usage is TRBJ1-1, with D possibly TRBD1 on 5 matching bases. V lost 2 bases to trimming and J lost 5 bases, with 15 bases between them. This CDR3 region has 15 residues. From germline, CDR1 is MNHEY and CDR2 SMNVEV (reference sequence). As DNA, the CDR3 is TGTGCCAGCAGTTTAGGAGTGAGGGGAGGTACTGAAGCTTTCTTT. As protein: CASSLGVRGGTEAFF.

The rearrangement joins TRBV5-4 to TRBJ2-2; TRBD2 aligns across 10 bases. The CDR3 loop spans 16 amino acids. Germline V gives CDR1 SGHNT, CDR2 YYREEE (reference sequence). After removal of 2 bases from V and 4 bases from J, the junction contained 5 bases not matched to a gene. The chain's CDR3 is CASSLSAGGVTGELFF. The DNA of the CDR3 is TGTGCCAGCAGCTTATCAGCGGGGGGGGTCACCGGGGAGCTGTTTTTT.

This chain uses TRBV9 with TRBJ1-2; D is undetermined. V lost 0 bases and J lost 6, with 12 bases in between. From germline, CDR1 is SGDLS and CDR2 YYNGEE. This CDR3 contains 14 residues. This chain's CDR3 is CASSVAIWSDGYTF. CDR3 nucleotides: TGTGCCAGCAGCGTAGCGATATGGTCGGATGGCTACACCTTC.

This chain connects TRBV2 to TRBJ1-5; TRBD1 matches 12 bases. After removal of 4 bases from V and 3 bases from J, the junction contained 10 bases not matched to a gene. CDR3 length: 18 residues. Germline V gene sequence: CDR1 SNHLY, CDR2 FYNNEI. The CDR3 spells CASSGGTGGVWDNQPQHF. DNA of the CDR3: TGTGCCAGCAGTGGGGGGACAGGGGGCGTTTGGGACAATCAGCCCCAGCATTTT.

This rearrangement joins TRBV3-1 (or the pseudogene TRBV3-2) to TRBJ1-1; 10 bases line up with TRBD1. V was pared by 5 bases and J by 4 bases, with 13 bases of the junction left unmatched. This CDR3 contains 17 residues. CDR1 is LGHDT, CDR2 YNNKEL, per germline (reference sequence). The CDR3, as DNA: TGTGCCAGCAGCGGGGACAGGGGCCTTCGAGAGGGCACTGAAGCTTTCTTT. It translates to CASSGDRGLREGTEAFF.

The chain is built from TRBV5-5 and TRBJ1-6, with D unclear. Germline CDR1 SGHKS, CDR2 YYEKEE (reference sequence). The length of the CDR3 is 15 residues. V lost 2 bases and J 7 bases, leaving 13 bases between the germline ends. The chain's CDR3 is CASSFTYIPNSPLHF. CDR3 nucleotide sequence: TGTGCCAGCAGCTTTACGTACATCCCGAATTCACCCCTCCACTTT.

This clone is medium-sized. The V and J genes are TRBV5-5 and TRBJ1-2; D unresolved. Trimming cost V 2 bases and J 6 bases, with 14 bases left between them. The CDR3 covers 14 residues. From germline, CDR1 is SGHKS and CDR2 YYEKEE (reference sequence). The CDR3 sequence: CASSFGSGKDGYTF. As DNA, the CDR3 is TGTGCCAGCAGCTTTGGGAGCGGCAAAGATGGCTACACCTTC.

The chain has TRBV6-5 and TRBJ2-1, with 7 bases that match TRBD1. Germline V gene sequence: CDR1 MNHEY, CDR2 SVGAGI. V lost 7 bases to trimming and J lost 6 bases; unmatched junction nucleotides: 3. This CDR3 has 12 amino acids. CDR3 region: CASKWDSNEQFF. CDR3 nucleotide sequence: TGTGCCAGCAAGTGGGACAGCAATGAGCAGTTCTTC.

V gene TRBV10-3 combines with J gene TRBJ2-5, with D maybe TRBD1 (6 bases). Trimming left V 3 bases short and J 2 bases short, with 13 bases between. The CDR3 consists of 15 residues. Germline loops: CDR1 ENHRY, CDR2 SYGVKD. CDR3 sequence: CAISDLAGEQETQYF. The CDR3 region has the DNA TGTGCCATCAGTGATCTGGCAGGGGAACAAGAGACCCAGTACTTC.